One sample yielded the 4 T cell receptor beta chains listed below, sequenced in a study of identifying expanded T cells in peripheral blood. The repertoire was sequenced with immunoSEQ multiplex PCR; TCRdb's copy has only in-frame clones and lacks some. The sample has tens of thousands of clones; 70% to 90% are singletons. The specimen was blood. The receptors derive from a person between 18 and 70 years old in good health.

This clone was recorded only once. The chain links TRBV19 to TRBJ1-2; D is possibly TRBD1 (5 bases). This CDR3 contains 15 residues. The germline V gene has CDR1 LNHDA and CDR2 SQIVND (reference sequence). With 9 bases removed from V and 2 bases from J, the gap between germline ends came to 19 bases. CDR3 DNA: TGTGCCAGCTCCTCGAACTCGGGGGGAAACTATGGCTACACCTTC. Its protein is CASSSNSGGNYGYTF. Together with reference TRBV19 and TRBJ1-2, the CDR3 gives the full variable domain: DGGITQSPKYLFRKEGQNVTLSCEQNLNHDAMYWYRQDPGQGLRLIYYSQIVNDFQKGDIAEGYSVSREKKESFPLTVTSAQKNPTAFYLCASSSNSGGNYGYTFGSGTRLTVV.

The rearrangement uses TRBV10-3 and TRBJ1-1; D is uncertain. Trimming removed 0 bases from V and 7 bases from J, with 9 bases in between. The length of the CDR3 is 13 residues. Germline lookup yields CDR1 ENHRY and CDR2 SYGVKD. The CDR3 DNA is TGTGCCATCAGTGAGTCCCGGGGTATTGAAGCTTTCTTT. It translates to CAISESRGIEAFF.

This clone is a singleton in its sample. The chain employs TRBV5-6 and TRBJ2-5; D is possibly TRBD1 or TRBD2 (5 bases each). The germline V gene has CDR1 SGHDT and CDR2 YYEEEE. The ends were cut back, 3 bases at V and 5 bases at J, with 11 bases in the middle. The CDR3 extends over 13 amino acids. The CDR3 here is CASSYGGEETQYF. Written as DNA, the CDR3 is TGTGCCAGCAGCTATGGGGGAGAGGAGACCCAGTACTTC.

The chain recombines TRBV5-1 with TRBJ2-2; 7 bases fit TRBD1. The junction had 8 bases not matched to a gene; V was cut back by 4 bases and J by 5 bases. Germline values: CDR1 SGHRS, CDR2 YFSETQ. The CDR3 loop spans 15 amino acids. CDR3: CASSQSYRGTGELFF. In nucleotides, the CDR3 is TGCGCCAGCAGCCAAAGTTACAGGGGAACCGGGGAGCTGTTTTTT.